Listed below are T cell receptor beta chains from one sample, sequenced in a study of chemoradiotherapy in HPV16-positive cancers. Profiled with immunoSEQ multiplex PCR; TCRdb holds only in-frame clones, not every one. The repertoire includes more than 7,000 clones, roughly four fifths of them detected once, and less than 8% sits in the top ten. The sample was tumor tissue, taken from a patient who underwent chemoradiotherapy. These receptors were taken from a human donor with HPV-associated anogenital cancer. CDR3s include the opening cysteine and the closing phenylalanine or tryptophan. D genes are given only for firm matches. Clone size is given for some rows only: seen once, a few or many times, or a class if the clone is expanded.

J: TRBJ2-7; size: -; D: -; V: TRBV10-3; DNA: TGTGCCACCTCGGGTTCACGGTACGAGCAGTACTTC; CDR3: CATSGSRYEQYF
J: TRBJ2-2; size: -; D: -; V: TRBV18; DNA: TGTGCCAGCACGTCGGTGTCCTCAAACACCGGGGAGCTGTTTTTT; CDR3: CASTSVSSNTGELFF
J: TRBJ1-4; size: -; D: -; V: TRBV5-1; DNA: TGCGCCAGCAGGGGGGGAACTAATGAAAAACTGTTTTTT; CDR3: CASRGGTNEKLFF
J: TRBJ1-2; size: -; D: -; V: TRBV29-1; DNA: TGCAGCGCCTGGGGTTCCGTGACTGGCTATGGCTACACCTTC; CDR3: CSAWGSVTGYGYTF
J: TRBJ2-3; size: -; D: -; V: TRBV7-2; DNA: TGTGCCAGCAGCTTAATAGTTAGCGGCACAGATACGCAGTATTTT; CDR3: CASSLIVSGTDTQYF
J: TRBJ2-7; size: -; D: -; V: TRBV10-2; DNA: TGCGCCAGCAGTGAGTCAACGGCGCTTGAGCAGTACTTC; CDR3: CASSESTALEQYF
J: TRBJ2-5; size: few; D: TRBD1; V: TRBV19; DNA: TGTGCCAGTAGTATTTGGGCAGGGGGACCCCAAGAGACCCAGTACTTC; CDR3: CASSIWAGGPQETQYF
J: TRBJ2-5; size: -; D: -; V: TRBV18; DNA: TGTGCCAGCTCACCAAGATCGGGCCAAGAGACCCAGTACTTC; CDR3: CASSPRSGQETQYF
J: TRBJ2-3; size: -; D: TRBD1; V: TRBV6-5; DNA: TGTGCCAGCAGCCTTGGGACAGTCCACACAGATACGCAGTATTTT; CDR3: CASSLGTVHTDTQYF
J: TRBJ1-1; size: -; D: TRBD1; V: TRBV19; DNA: TGTGCCAGTAGGGACAGAACAGGGGGGAACACTGAAGCTTTCTTT; CDR3: CASRDRTGGNTEAFF
J: TRBJ1-6; size: few; D: -; V: TRBV7-2; DNA: TGTGCCAGCAGCTTAGGGGCCCTTTCCCTAATTTCACCCCTCCACTTT; CDR3: CASSLGALSLISPLHF
J: TRBJ1-5; size: once; D: -; V: TRBV19; DNA: TGTGCCAGTACCCCCGCCCAAAATCAGCCCCAGCATTTT; CDR3: CASTPAQNQPQHF
J: TRBJ2-3; size: few; D: TRBD1; V: TRBV14; DNA: TGTGCCAGCAGCCGATTCGGGACAGGGCACTACACAGATACGCAGTATTTT; CDR3: CASSRFGTGHYTDTQYF
J: TRBJ2-3; size: -; D: -; V: TRBV28; DNA: TGTGCCAGCAGTTTATTAACAGTCCTCGCAGATACGCAGTATTTT; CDR3: CASSLLTVLADTQYF
J: TRBJ2-5; size: -; D: -; V: TRBV4-1; DNA: TGCGCCAGCAGCACCCCACCCGGGACACAGGATAGAGAGACCCAGTACTTC; CDR3: CASSTPPGTQDRETQYF
J: TRBJ1-2; size: -; D: TRBD1; V: TRBV10-2; DNA: TGCGCCAGCAGTGAGTCAGGAGGGGGCGGTGGCTACACCTTC; CDR3: CASSESGGGGGYTF
J: TRBJ1-5; size: -; D: TRBD1; V: TRBV30; DNA: TGTGCCTGGGGATGGCAGGGGGATCGAATCCTCGCTCAGCCCCAGCATTTT; CDR3: CAWGWQGDRILAQPQHF
J: TRBJ2-7; size: -; D: TRBD1; V: TRBV7-3; DNA: TGTGCCAGCAGCCGGGGACAGGGTGGCGAGCAGTACTTC; CDR3: CASSRGQGGEQYF
J: TRBJ1-1; size: -; D: -; V: TRBV29-1; DNA: TGCAGCGTTGAAGTTCTGGAAGCTTTCTTT; CDR3: CSVEVLEAFF
J: TRBJ1-2; size: few; D: -; V: TRBV7-8; DNA: TGTGCCAGCAGCCTCGGACAGATCTATGGCTACACCTTC; CDR3: CASSLGQIYGYTF
J: TRBJ1-6; size: once; D: -; V: TRBV6-5; DNA: TGTGCCAGCAGTTACTCGCAGGGTTCCAATTCACCCCTCCACTTT; CDR3: CASSYSQGSNSPLHF
J: TRBJ2-1; size: -; D: -; V: TRBV18; DNA: TGTGCCAGCTCACCGGCGGCTTACAATGAGCAGTTCTTC; CDR3: CASSPAAYNEQFF
J: TRBJ2-3; size: -; D: TRBD2; V: TRBV7-8; DNA: TGTGCCAGCAGCCTTAGCGGGGGGGCCTCAGATACGCAGTATTTT; CDR3: CASSLSGGASDTQYF
J: TRBJ1-5; size: few; D: -; V: TRBV28; DNA: TGTGCCAGCAGTCTACGTTGGGGGTTGTATAGCAATCAGCCCCAGCATTTT; CDR3: CASSLRWGLYSNQPQHF